Following are 4 T cell receptor beta chains from one sample sequenced in a study of early T cells in non-severe SARS-CoV-2 infection. TCRdb passed the 5' RACE reads through MiXCR, listing each CDR3 protein once. The sample yields some 19,000 distinct CDR3 sequences, around 4.2% seen once. Sequenced material: whole blood. These receptors were collected from an adult who was a healthcare worker with PCR-confirmed SARS-CoV-2 infection or an uninfected control (not recorded which).

This clonotype was observed many times. The V call is TRBV6-1, the J call TRBJ2-5; no clear D gene. CDR1 and CDR2 (germline): MNHNS, SASEGT. The CDR3 has 14 residues. V lost 6 bases to trimming and J lost 3 bases, with 14 bases between them. CDR3 coding DNA: TGTGCCAGCAGGCCCTGGGCAGCAAAAGAGACCCAGTACTTC. Translating gives CASRPWAAKETQYF.

Ten or more counts support this clonotype. The chain links TRBV4-3 to TRBJ1-1; the D gene is possibly TRBD1 (5 bases). Germline values: CDR1 LGHNA, CDR2 YSLEER. The CDR3 has 15 amino acids. V gave up 4 bases and J gave up 1 base, with 13 bases separating them. CDR3 amino acids: CASSLRGARNTEAFF. The CDR3 region has the DNA TGCGCCAGCAGCCTGAGGGGTGCGCGGAACACTGAAGCTTTCTTT.

This clonotype came up many times. The rearrangement links TRBV7-8 to TRBJ2-5, with 8 bases identical to TRBD1. Germline-derived CDR1 and CDR2 are SGHVS and FQNEAQ. V dropped 5 bases and J dropped 4; count of bases not matched to a gene: 6. This CDR3 has 14 residues. The CDR3 reads CASSQDRGPETQYF. The DNA of the CDR3 is TGTGCCAGCAGCCAAGACAGGGGTCCAGAGACCCAGTACTTC.

There are many counts of this clonotype. V gene TRBV12-3 or TRBV12-4 combines with J gene TRBJ2-1, with D maybe TRBD1 (5 bases). CDR3 length: 14 amino acids. V lost 7 bases to trimming and J lost 2 bases, with 12 bases between them. The CDR3 bases are TGTGCCAGCACAGGGCTAGACGCCTACAATGAGCAGTTCTTC. It encodes CASTGLDAYNEQFF.